Presented here are 20 T cell receptor beta chains from one specimen sequenced in a study of CXCR3-negative and CXCR3-positive naive CD8 T cells. Study-wide results and limits: The TRB CDR3s that CXCR3-positive naive cells carried were more hydrophobic than those of CXCR3-negative naive cells.

Libraries of TRB cDNA were made by 5' RACE and carried UMIs. TCRdb reprocessed the 5' RACE reads and keeps a single row for each CDR3 protein, giving no DNA. There are roughly 130,000 distinct CDR3 sequences in the sample, with approximately 0.54% held by the top ten. No cognate antigen is known for these TCRs. Specimen: naive CXCR3+ CD8+ T cells from blood. Subset described: CD45RO-CCR7+CD27+CD95- naive CD8+ T cells expressing CXCR3 (TNR3+). Receptors were obtained from a human donor in good health. Some clones in this sample may be carry-over from other donors' samples.

This chain uses TRBV6-5 with TRBJ2-3; TCRdb calls TRBD2, which cannot be checked without DNA. Looked up from germline, CDR1 is MNHEY and CDR2 is SVGAGI. The CDR3 loop spans 15 amino acids. The CDR3 spells CASSPTTSRTDTQYF.

The chain links TRBV23-1 to TRBJ1-5; there is no DNA to check the TCRdb D call of TRBD1. TRBV23-1 qualifies as an ORF whose function is uncertain. CDR3 length equals 17 residues. The CDR3: CASSPGDSFYSNQPQHF.

The chain recombines TRBV7-9 with TRBJ1-2; TCRdb lists TRBD1, though no DNA is available to test this call. The germline V gene has CDR1 SEHNR and CDR2 FQNEAQ (reference sequence). The CDR3 has 15 residues. The CDR3 loop reads CASSLEDRALDGYTF.

The chain is built from TRBV28 and TRBJ2-7; TCRdb's assignment of TRBD1 cannot be checked, as there is no DNA. The CDR3 length is 15 residues. CDR1 is MDHEN and CDR2 is SYDVKM in the germline V gene. The CDR3 protein is CASSLWAGGTYEQYF.

V and J are TRBV14 and TRBJ2-3; TCRdb calls TRBD2, which cannot be checked without DNA. The CDR3 consists of 15 residues. Germline loops: CDR1 SGHDN, CDR2 FVKESK. CDR3 sequence: CASSHVAGDTDTQYF.

The chain couples TRBV9 to TRBJ2-1; there is no DNA to check the TCRdb D call of TRBD2. There are 12 residues in the CDR3. CDR1 SGDLS and CDR2 YYNGEE come from the germline V gene. The chain's CDR3 is CASSGTSNEQFF. The variable domain in full, with the rest retrieved from reference TRBV9 and TRBJ2-1, is DSGVTQTPKHLITATGQRVTLRCSPRSGDLSVYWYQQSLDQGLQFLIQYYNGEERAKGNILERFSAQQFPDLHSELNLSSLELGDSALYFCASSGTSNEQFFGPGTRLTVL.

The chain joins TRBV27 to TRBJ2-3; TCRdb lists TRBD2, though no DNA is available to test this call. The CDR3 consists of 15 residues. CDR1 and CDR2 from the germline V gene are MNHEY and SMNVEV (reference sequence). Here the CDR3 reads CASRGLAGYEDTQYF.

V gene TRBV7-9 combines with J gene TRBJ2-7; lacking DNA, the TRBD1 call made by TCRdb goes unchecked. Per germline, CDR1 SEHNR and CDR2 FQNEAQ (reference sequence). The CDR3 sequence is 13 residues long. CDR3 region: CASSLGTTGWRYF.

J is TRBJ1-2 and V is TRBV19. The CDR3 is 11 residues long. Germline V gives CDR1 LNHDA, CDR2 SQIVND (reference sequence). Here the CDR3 reads CASSEWSGYTF. Using reference TRBV19 and TRBJ1-2 for the parts outside the CDR3, the full variable domain is DGGITQSPKYLFRKEGQNVTLSCEQNLNHDAMYWYRQDPGQGLRLIYYSQIVNDFQKGDIAEGYSVSREKKESFPLTVTSAQKNPTAFYLCASSEWSGYTFGSGTRLTVV.

The rearrangement uses TRBV4-1 and TRBJ1-6; TCRdb picks TRBD1, but there is no DNA to check that call. There are 15 residues in the CDR3. CDR1 is MGHRA and CDR2 is YSYEKL in the germline V gene. The CDR3 here is CASSQSTGLFAALHF.

The J gene is TRBJ2-1, the V gene TRBV3-1; TCRdb indicates TRBD2, and absent DNA this call remains unverified. The CDR3 runs 17 residues. CDR1 is LGHDT and CDR2 is YNNKEL in the germline V gene (reference sequence). The CDR3 sequence is CASSQIPPAGGPGGQFF.

The chain has TRBV9 and TRBJ2-1. Per the germline V gene, CDR1 is SGDLS and CDR2 is YYNGEE. This CDR3 has 14 amino acids. The CDR3 is CASSVSGFIDEQFF.

The chain joins TRBV7-2 to TRBJ2-2. This CDR3 is 13 amino acids long. Per germline, CDR1 SGHTA and CDR2 FQGNSA. This CDR3 reads CASSLKPSWELFF.

The chain links TRBV6-5 to TRBJ1-1. CDR1 MNHEY and CDR2 SVGAGI come from the germline V gene. The CDR3 loop spans 11 amino acids. The CDR3 protein is CASSYGPEAFF.

The V call is TRBV5-1, the J call TRBJ2-3; TCRdb's assignment of TRBD1 cannot be checked, as there is no DNA. The CDR3 extends over 15 amino acids. CDR1 is SGHRS, CDR2 YFSETQ, per germline. The CDR3 region is CASSLEGGFPDTQYF.

This sequence joins TRBV12-3 or TRBV12-4 and TRBJ2-7. This CDR3 is 12 amino acids long. The CDR3 protein is CASSGIIYEQYF.

The V gene is TRBV29-1, the J gene TRBJ1-2. In germline, CDR1 is SQVTM, CDR2 ANQGSEA. The CDR3 has 15 amino acids. The chain's CDR3 is CSVEGPGDYSYGYTF. The whole variable domain, filled in from reference TRBV29-1 and TRBJ1-2, reads SAVISQKPSRDICQRGTSLTIQCQVDSQVTMMFWYRQQPGQSLTLIATANQGSEATYESGFVIDKFPISRPNLTFSTLTVSNMSPEDSSIYLCSVEGPGDYSYGYTFGSGTRLTVV.

The genes are TRBV21-1 and TRBJ1-2; checking the TCRdb D call of TRBD1 is not possible without DNA. TRBV21-1 is deemed a pseudogene. This CDR3 comprises 17 residues. The CDR3 loop reads CASSDWTASISDYGYTF.

The chain couples TRBV3-1 to TRBJ1-1. The CDR3 sequence is 14 residues long. From germline, CDR1 is LGHDT and CDR2 YNNKEL (reference sequence). Here the CDR3 reads CASSQDWQGTEAFF.

V gene TRBV29-1 combines with J gene TRBJ1-2; TCRdb proposes TRBD1, but this gene call is untestable without DNA. The CDR3 is 15 residues long. Per the germline V gene, CDR1 is SQVTM and CDR2 is ANQGSEA. The chain's CDR3 is CSVEGGPQGAYGYTF.